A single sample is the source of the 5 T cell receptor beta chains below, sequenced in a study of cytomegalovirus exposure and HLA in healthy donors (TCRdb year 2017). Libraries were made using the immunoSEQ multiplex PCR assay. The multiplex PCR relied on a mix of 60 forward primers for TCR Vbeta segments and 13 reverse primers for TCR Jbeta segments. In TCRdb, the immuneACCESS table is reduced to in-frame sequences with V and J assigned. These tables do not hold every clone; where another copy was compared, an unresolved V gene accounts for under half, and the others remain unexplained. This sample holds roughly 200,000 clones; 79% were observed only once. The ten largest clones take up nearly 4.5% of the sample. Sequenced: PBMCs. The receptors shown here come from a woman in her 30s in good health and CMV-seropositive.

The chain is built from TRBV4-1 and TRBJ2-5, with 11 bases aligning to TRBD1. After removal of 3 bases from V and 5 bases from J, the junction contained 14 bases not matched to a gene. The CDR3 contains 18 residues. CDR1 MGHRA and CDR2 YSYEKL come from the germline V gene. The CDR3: CASSHPEDRGPLGETQYF. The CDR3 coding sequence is TGCGCCAGCAGCCATCCCGAGGACAGGGGGCCATTGGGGGAGACCCAGTACTTC.

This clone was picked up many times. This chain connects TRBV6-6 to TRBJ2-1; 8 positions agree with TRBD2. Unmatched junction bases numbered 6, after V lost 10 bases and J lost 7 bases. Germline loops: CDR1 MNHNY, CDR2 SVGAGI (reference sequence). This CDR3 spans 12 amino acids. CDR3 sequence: CATGTRLNEQFF. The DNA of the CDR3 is TGTGCCACCGGGACTAGACTTAATGAGCAGTTCTTC.

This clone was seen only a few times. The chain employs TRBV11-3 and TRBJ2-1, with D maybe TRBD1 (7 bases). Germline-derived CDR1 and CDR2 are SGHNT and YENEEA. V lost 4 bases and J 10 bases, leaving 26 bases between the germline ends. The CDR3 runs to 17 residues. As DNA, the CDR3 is TGTGCCAGCAGCTCAGGGGGGCTACGTGGGGACTTCGCAGAGCAGTTCTTC. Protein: CASSSGGLRGDFAEQFF.

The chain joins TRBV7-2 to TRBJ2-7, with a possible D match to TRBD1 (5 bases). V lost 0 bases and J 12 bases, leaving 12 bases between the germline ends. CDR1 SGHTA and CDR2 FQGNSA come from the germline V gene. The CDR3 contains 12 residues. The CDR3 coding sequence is TGTGCCAGCAGCTTAGCAGGGGTGGAAGTGTACTTC. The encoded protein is CASSLAGVEVYF.

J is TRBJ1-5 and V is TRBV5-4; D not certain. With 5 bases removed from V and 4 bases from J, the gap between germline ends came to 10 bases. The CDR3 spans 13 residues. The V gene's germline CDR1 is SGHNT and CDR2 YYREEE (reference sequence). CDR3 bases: TGTGCCAGCAGTCGGGAAGGGAATCAGCCCCAGCATTTT. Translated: CASSREGNQPQHF.